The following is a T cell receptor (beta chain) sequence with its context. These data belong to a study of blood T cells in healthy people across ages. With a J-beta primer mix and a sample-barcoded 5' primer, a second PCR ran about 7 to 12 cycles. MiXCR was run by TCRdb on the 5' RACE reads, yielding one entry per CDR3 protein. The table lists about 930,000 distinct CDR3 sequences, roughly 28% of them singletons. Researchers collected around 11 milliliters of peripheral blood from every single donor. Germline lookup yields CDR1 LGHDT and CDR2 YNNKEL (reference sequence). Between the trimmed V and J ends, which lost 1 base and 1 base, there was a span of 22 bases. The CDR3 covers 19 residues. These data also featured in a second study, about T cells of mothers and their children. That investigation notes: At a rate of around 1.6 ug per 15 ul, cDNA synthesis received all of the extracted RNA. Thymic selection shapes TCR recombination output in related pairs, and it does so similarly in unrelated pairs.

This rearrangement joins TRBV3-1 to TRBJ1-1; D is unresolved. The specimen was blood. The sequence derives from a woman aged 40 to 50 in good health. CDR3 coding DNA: TGTGCCAGCAGCCAAGGTATAGGGAACAGAGTGTCTGGGAACACTGAAGCTTTCTTT. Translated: CASSQGIGNRVSGNTEAFF.